Presented here are 15 T cell receptor beta chains from one specimen sequenced in a study of OX40 agonist ivuxolimab in advanced cancers. TCRdb keeps only in-frame clones here, not all; method: immunoSEQ multiplex PCR. The profile covers 70,000 to 95,000 clones, with 83% appearing a single time and 0.76% taken by the ten largest. This material consisted of CD4+ or CD8+ T cells sorted from blood, taken in a trial of the OX40 agonist ivuxolimab. The source is an adult with an advanced solid tumor such as melanoma, head and neck, liver or kidney cancer.

The table lists this clone with a few counts. The rearrangement uses TRBV6-1 and TRBJ1-2; a possible D gene is TRBD1 (5 bases). This CDR3 comprises 15 residues. Germline lookup yields CDR1 MNHNS and CDR2 SASEGT. Trimming left V 2 bases short and J 10 bases short, with 20 bases between. The CDR3 coding sequence is TGTGCCAGCAGTGAAAGGGTCAGTGGCTGGGGGTACTACACCTTC. Translating gives CASSERVSGWGYYTF.

The gene calls are TRBV18 and TRBJ2-7; D might be TRBD1 (7 bases). CDR1 is KGHSH and CDR2 is LQKENI in the germline V gene. This CDR3 is 15 amino acids long. The V end was cut by 3 bases, the J end by 1 base, with 13 bases between. The CDR3 DNA sequence: TGTGCCAGCTCACCTCAGACAGGGACTTCCTACGAGCAGTACTTC. Translation: CASSPQTGTSYEQYF.

This sequence joins TRBV6-1 and TRBJ2-3, with 9 bases lining up with TRBD2. The CDR3 runs to 15 residues. Germline V gene lookup returns CDR1 MNHNS and CDR2 SASEGT. The junction had 10 bases not matched to a gene; V was cut back by 7 bases and J by 5 bases. CDR3 protein: CASTYRAGGKDTQYF. The CDR3 DNA reads as TGTGCCAGCACTTATAGGGCGGGGGGGAAAGATACGCAGTATTTT.

The V and J genes are TRBV19 and TRBJ2-2; 11 bases map to TRBD1. Germline V gene sequence: CDR1 LNHDA, CDR2 SQIVND (reference sequence). The CDR3 is 17 residues long. The ends lost 5 bases at V and 3 bases at J; junction bases unmatched: 8. The CDR3 DNA reads TGTGCCAGTAGTTTAACCGGGACAGGGGGGTACACCGGGGAGCTGTTTTTT. Translating it yields CASSLTGTGGYTGELFF.

J is TRBJ1-5 and V is TRBV6-1; D unclear. This CDR3 region has 12 residues. Germline CDR1 reads MNHNS; CDR2 reads SASEGT. Deletions cut 5 bases from V and 4 bases from J, with 6 bases between. The CDR3 region has the DNA TGTGCCAGCAGTAGCACGAATCAGCCCCAGCATTTT. This encodes CASSSTNQPQHF.

This clone has just one count. This chain connects TRBV7-2 to TRBJ2-1, with 10 positions matching TRBD1. CDR1 and CDR2 (germline): SGHTA, FQGNSA. CDR3 length: 16 amino acids. J lost 6 bases, V lost 1 base, and 6 bases had no gene match. CDR3 bases: TGTGCCAGCAGCTTAGTCGGGACAGGGGTACCCAATGAGCAGTTCTTC. Amino acid sequence: CASSLVGTGVPNEQFF.

This clone was seen a handful of times. The chain combines TRBV30 with TRBJ1-5, with a weak D call TRBD1 (5 bases). Trimming shortened V by 2 bases and J by 5 bases, and 22 bases separated the two germline ends. The V gene's germline CDR1 is GTSNPN and CDR2 SVGIG (reference sequence). The CDR3 has 17 residues. CDR3 in DNA: TGTGCCTGGAGTCCCCTTGTCGGGGCAGGGAGGGATCAGCCCCAGCATTTT. Encoded protein: CAWSPLVGAGRDQPQHF.

This clone was found once. The CDR3 loop reads CASSPRDRGLTEAFF. The DNA for the CDR3 is TGTGCCAGCAGTCCCCGGGACAGGGGTTTGACTGAAGCTTTCTTT. The rearrangement uses TRBV27 and TRBJ1-1, with 10 bases matching TRBD1. This CDR3 comprises 15 residues. With 5 bases clipped from V and 5 bases from J, the junction kept 8 bases outside the gene matches. Germline V lookup: CDR1 MNHEY, CDR2 SMNVEV (reference sequence).

Regarding this clone: The sample carries other DNA sequences with the same CDR3. The CDR3 sequence is CASSSGLAKNIQYF. CDR3 nucleotide sequence: TGTGCCAGCAGCTCAGGACTAGCCAAAAACATTCAGTACTTC. V gene TRBV7-2 combines with J gene TRBJ2-4, with D perhaps matching TRBD2 (5 bases). The CDR3 sequence is 14 residues long. Germline V CDR1 and CDR2: SGHTA, FQGNSA. Trimming pared 4 bases from V and 0 bases from J, leaving 7 bases between.

The rearrangement uses TRBV7-2 and TRBJ2-1; weak D call: TRBD1 (5 bases). Trimming pared 5 bases from V and 0 bases from J, leaving 14 bases between. The CDR3 is made up of 16 amino acids. Germline CDR1 and CDR2: SGHTA and FQGNSA. In DNA form, the CDR3 reads TGTGCCAGCAGCAAACTCGGCACAGGCTCCTACAATGAGCAGTTCTTC. It specifies CASSKLGTGSYNEQFF.

V usage is TRBV6-5 and J usage is TRBJ2-5, with D perhaps TRBD2 (6 bases). Germline CDR1 is MNHEY and CDR2 is SVGAGI. The V and J ends lost 0 bases and 5 bases respectively, with 10 bases between them. The CDR3 has 14 residues. The CDR3 protein is CASSYSGGVETQYF. CDR3 nucleotide sequence: TGTGCCAGCAGTTACTCAGGAGGGGTTGAGACCCAGTACTTC.

V is TRBV18 and J is TRBJ1-5; 8 nucleotides line up with TRBD1. V gave up 2 bases and J gave up 4 bases; unmatched junction bases: 7. CDR1 is KGHSH and CDR2 is LQKENI in the germline V gene. The CDR3 consists of 16 residues. CDR3 residues: CASSPMDRARNQPQHF. For the CDR3, the DNA is TGTGCCAGCTCACCAATGGACAGGGCAAGGAATCAGCCCCAGCATTTT.

The genes are TRBV19 and TRBJ1-2; 9 positions match TRBD1. From germline, CDR1 is LNHDA and CDR2 SQIVND (reference sequence). CDR3 length: 15 residues. The junction had 7 bases not matched to a gene; V was cut back by 1 base and J by 7 bases. In nucleotides, the CDR3 is TGTGCCAGTAGTATAGCGAACAGGGGGCAAGGTGGCTACACCTTC. Translated: CASSIANRGQGGYTF.

This chain links TRBV14 with TRBJ2-1; 14 nucleotides line up with TRBD2. The CDR3 loop spans 18 amino acids. Germline CDR1 is SGHDN and CDR2 is FVKESK. The V and J ends lost 3 bases and 8 bases, in that order; junction bases with no gene match: 12. CDR3 DNA sequence: TGTGCCAGCAGCCATATAGGGACTAGCGGGAGTCGTTTCCATGAGCAGTTCTTC. Protein product: CASSHIGTSGSRFHEQFF.

The chain combines TRBV19 with TRBJ1-4, with D perhaps matching TRBD1 (6 bases). Germline assignment: CDR1 LNHDA and CDR2 SQIVND (reference sequence). The V and J ends lost 1 base and 1 base respectively, with 13 bases between them. This CDR3 spans 17 amino acids. The CDR3 here is CASSIARRGETNEKLFF. In DNA form, the CDR3 reads TGTGCCAGTAGTATAGCGAGGAGGGGGGAAACTAATGAAAAACTGTTTTTT.